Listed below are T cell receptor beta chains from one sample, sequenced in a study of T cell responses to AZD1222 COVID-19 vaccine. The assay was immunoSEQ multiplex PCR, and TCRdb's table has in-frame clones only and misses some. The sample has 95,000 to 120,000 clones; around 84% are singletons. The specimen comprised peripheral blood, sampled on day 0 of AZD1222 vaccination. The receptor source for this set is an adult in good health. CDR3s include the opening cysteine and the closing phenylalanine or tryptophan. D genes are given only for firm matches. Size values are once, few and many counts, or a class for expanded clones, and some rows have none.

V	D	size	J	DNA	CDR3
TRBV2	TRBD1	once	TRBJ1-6	TGTGCCAGCAGGGAGGACAGGGGGGGTAATTCACCCCTCCACTTT	CASREDRGGNSPLHF
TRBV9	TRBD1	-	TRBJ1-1	TGTGCCAGCAGCTGGGTAGGGACAGTGAACACTGAAGCTTTCTTT	CASSWVGTVNTEAFF
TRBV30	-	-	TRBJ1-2	TGTGCCTGGAGACCGGGGGGTGGCTACACCTTC	CAWRPGGGYTF
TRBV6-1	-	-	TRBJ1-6	TGTGCCAGCAGTGAAGCGGCCAGCTCCTATAATTCACCCCTCCACTTT	CASSEAASSYNSPLHF
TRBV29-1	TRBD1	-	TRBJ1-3	TGCAGCGTTGCCGGGACAGGGGGTGGAGGAAACACCATATATTTT	CSVAGTGGGGNTIYF
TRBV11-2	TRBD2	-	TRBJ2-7	TGTGCCAGCAGCTTAGTTAGGGCTAGCGGGGGGGCCCCTCTGTACTTC	CASSLVRASGGAPLYF
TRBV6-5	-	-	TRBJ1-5	TGTGCCAGCACCGAATCGGGGCCGAATCAGCCCCAGCATTTT	CASTESGPNQPQHF
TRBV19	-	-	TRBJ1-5	TGTGCCAGCTCCTACGGGGGCATGGGTCAGCCCCAGCATTTT	CASSYGGMGQPQHF
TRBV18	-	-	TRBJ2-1	TGTGCCAGCTCACCAACCCGGAGAGGGAGACTCTCCGATGAGCAGTTCTTC	CASSPTRRGRLSDEQFF
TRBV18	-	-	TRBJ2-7	TGTGCCAGCTCACCACCTGGCAGGGGAAGAGGCTACGAGCAGTACTTC	CASSPPGRGRGYEQYF
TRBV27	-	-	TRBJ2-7	TGTGCCAGCAGTTTAGAAGCAAACGCGGGCGAGCAGTACTTC	CASSLEANAGEQYF
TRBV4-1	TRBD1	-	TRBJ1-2	TGCGCCAGCAGCCAGGGTCAGGGGGATGGCTACACCTTC	CASSQGQGDGYTF
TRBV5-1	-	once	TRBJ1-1	TGCGCCAGCAGCGACGCTATGAACACTGAAGCTTTCTTT	CASSDAMNTEAFF
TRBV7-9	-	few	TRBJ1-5	TGTGCCAGCAGCTTATCACCGGGAACCTTCAATCAGCCCCAGCATTTT	CASSLSPGTFNQPQHF
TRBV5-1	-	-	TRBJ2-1	TGCGCCAGCAGAAAAGGGGTAGAGTCCTACAATGAGCAGTTCTTC	CASRKGVESYNEQFF
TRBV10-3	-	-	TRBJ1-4	TGTGCCATCAGTGAGTCGGGAAGGAGTAATGAAAAACTGTTTTTT	CAISESGRSNEKLFF
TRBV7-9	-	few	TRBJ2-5	TGTGCCAGCAGCTCCCCCTCGCCCGGATTACAGGAGACCCAGTACTTC	CASSSPSPGLQETQYF
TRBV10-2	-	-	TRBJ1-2	TGCGCCAGCAGTGAAGGGGGAAACTATGGCTACACCTTC	CASSEGGNYGYTF
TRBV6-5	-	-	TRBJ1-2	TGTGCCAGCAGTTACTCAGGCAGAGATGGCTACACCTTC	CASSYSGRDGYTF
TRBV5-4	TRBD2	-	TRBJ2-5	TGTGCCAGCAATCCGGGACTAGAATTATCGGAGACCCAGTACTTC	CASNPGLELSETQYF
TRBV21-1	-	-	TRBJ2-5	TGTGCCAGCAGCAAAGGGGACGCGTGGAACCAAGAGACCCAGTACTTC	CASSKGDAWNQETQYF
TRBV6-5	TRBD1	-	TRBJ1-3	TGTGCCAGCAGTTACGGGACAGCGGCTGGAAACACCATATATTTT	CASSYGTAAGNTIYF
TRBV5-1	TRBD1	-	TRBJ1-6	TGCGCCAGCGGACAGGGGAGCTCCTATAATTCACCCCTCCACTTT	CASGQGSSYNSPLHF
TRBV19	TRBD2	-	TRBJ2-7	TGTGCCAGTAGTTCCCTGACTAGCGGGGGCTCCTACGAGCAGTACTTC	CASSSLTSGGSYEQYF
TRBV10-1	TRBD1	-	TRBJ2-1	TGCGCCAGCAGCCTCAGACAGGGGGAGGGCTACAATGAGCAGTTCTTC	CASSLRQGEGYNEQFF
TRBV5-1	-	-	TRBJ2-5	TGCGCCAGCAGCTTGGCCGAGACCCAGTACTTC	CASSLAETQYF
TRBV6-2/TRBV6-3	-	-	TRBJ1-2	TGTGCCAGCAGCCCAACCGGCGGATTCTATGGCTACACCTTC	CASSPTGGFYGYTF
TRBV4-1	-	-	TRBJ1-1	TGCGCCAGCAGCCAAGATGGGGTTAACACTGAAGCTTTCTTT	CASSQDGVNTEAFF
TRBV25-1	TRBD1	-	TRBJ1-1	TGTGCCAGCAGTGATCCCCACGGGACAGGACTGAACACTGAAGCTTTCTTT	CASSDPHGTGLNTEAFF
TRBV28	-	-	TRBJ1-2	TGTGCCAGCAGTTTATGGCAGGTTTCAGGCACTCGTAGCGGCTACACCTTC	CASSLWQVSGTRSGYTF
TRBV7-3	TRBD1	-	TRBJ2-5	TGTGCCAGCAGCCGGACAGGGGGCCGGGAGACCCAGTACTTC	CASSRTGGRETQYF
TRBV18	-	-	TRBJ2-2	TGTGCCAGCTCACCACCGTGGGGACGTGACACCGGGGAGCTGTTTTTT	CASSPPWGRDTGELFF
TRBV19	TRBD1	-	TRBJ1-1	TGTGCCAGTAGTATGGGCCAGGGGGCGGGAATGAACACTGAAGCTTTCTTT	CASSMGQGAGMNTEAFF
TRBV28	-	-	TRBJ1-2	TGTGCCAGCACCCGGGGTGGAACTAGTGGCTACACCTTC	CASTRGGTSGYTF
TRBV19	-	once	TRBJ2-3	TGTGCCAGTAGTAATAGCGGTGGGGGATTCACAGATACGCAGTATTTT	CASSNSGGGFTDTQYF
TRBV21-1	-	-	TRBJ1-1	TGTGCCAGCAGCAATCAGGAACCGGGACATCCCCCGGAAGGGGCTGAAGCTTTCTTT	CASSNQEPGHPPEGAEAFF
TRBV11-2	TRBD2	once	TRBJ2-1	TGTGCCAGCAGCTTGGGAGGGGAGCAGTTCTTC	CASSLGGEQFF
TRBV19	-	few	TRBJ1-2	TGTGCCAGTAGTATCCCATCGACAGCGTCCTATGGCTACACCTTC	CASSIPSTASYGYTF
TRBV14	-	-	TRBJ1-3	TGTGCCAGCAGCAGGGGGACTGGAAACACCATATATTTT	CASSRGTGNTIYF
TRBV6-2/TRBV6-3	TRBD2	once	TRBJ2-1	TGTGCCAGCAGTTACTCGATAACAGCGGGGAGAAGTTTGACCTACAATGAGCAGTTCTTC	CASSYSITAGRSLTYNEQFF
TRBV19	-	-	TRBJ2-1	TGTGCCAGTAGTATAGATATGAGGACATCCTACAATGAGCAGTTCTTC	CASSIDMRTSYNEQFF
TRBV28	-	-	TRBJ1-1	TGTGCCAGCAGTTCCTGGTTGAACCTGAACACTGAAGCTTTCTTT	CASSSWLNLNTEAFF
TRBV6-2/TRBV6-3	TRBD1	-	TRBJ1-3	TGTGCCAGCAGTTACCCAGGGGGCCGCAACACCATATATTTT	CASSYPGGRNTIYF
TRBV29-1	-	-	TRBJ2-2	TGCAGCGTTGACGGGGGCCACACCGGGGAGCTGTTTTTT	CSVDGGHTGELFF
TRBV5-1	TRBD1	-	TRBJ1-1	TGCGCCAGCAGCTTGGCGGAGGGGGCTAGTACTGAAGCTTTCTTT	CASSLAEGASTEAFF
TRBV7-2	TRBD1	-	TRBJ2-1	TGTGCCAGCAGCTTAGCCCGGGACAGAAGATACAATGAGCAGTTCTTC	CASSLARDRRYNEQFF
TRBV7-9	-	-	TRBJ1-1	TGTGCCAGCAGCCTTCTCGACAGTGGAGCTTTCTTT	CASSLLDSGAFF
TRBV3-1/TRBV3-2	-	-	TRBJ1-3	TGTGCCAGCAGCCAAGAACAGAGACCTGGAAACACCATATATTTT	CASSQEQRPGNTIYF
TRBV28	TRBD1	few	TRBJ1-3	TGTGCCAGCAGTTCCCTCCGAGACAGGGGCGGTGGAAACACCATATATTTT	CASSSLRDRGGGNTIYF
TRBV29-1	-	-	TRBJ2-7	TGCAGCGTCCTTGGACTCCCCGGACTCTACGAGCAGTACTTC	CSVLGLPGLYEQYF
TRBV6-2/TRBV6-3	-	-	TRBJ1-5	TGTGCCAGCAGTTACCCCGAAGAAGCGGGCAATCAGCCCCAGCATTTT	CASSYPEEAGNQPQHF
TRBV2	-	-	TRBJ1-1	TGTGCCAGCAGTGAAGTCGGTTCGGGCACTGAAGCTTTCTTT	CASSEVGSGTEAFF
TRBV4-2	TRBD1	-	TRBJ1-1	TGTGCCAGCAGCCAAGGCGATCAGGGGGGGAACACTGAAGCTTTCTTT	CASSQGDQGGNTEAFF
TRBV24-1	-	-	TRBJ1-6	TGTGCCACCAGTGGTCAGGATAATTCACCCCTCCACTTT	CATSGQDNSPLHF
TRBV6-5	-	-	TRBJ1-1	TGTGCCAGCAGTTTAAGGGTCGACACTGAAGCTTTCTTT	CASSLRVDTEAFF
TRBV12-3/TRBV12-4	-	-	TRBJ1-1	TGTGCCAGCACCCTCGGTGAGGGCGCTGAAGCTTTCTTT	CASTLGEGAEAFF
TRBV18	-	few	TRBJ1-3	TGTGCCAGCTCACCAAGTAATGTCGCCAGGGGTAATGGAAACACCATATATTTT	CASSPSNVARGNGNTIYF
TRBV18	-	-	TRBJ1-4	TGTGCCAGCTCACCTACAGGGATGGGAGCTAATGAAAAACTGTTTTTT	CASSPTGMGANEKLFF
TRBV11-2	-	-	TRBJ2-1	TGTGCCAGCACCCCCGCCGGGCGGACCCGCGGGTTCTTC	CASTPAGRTRGFF